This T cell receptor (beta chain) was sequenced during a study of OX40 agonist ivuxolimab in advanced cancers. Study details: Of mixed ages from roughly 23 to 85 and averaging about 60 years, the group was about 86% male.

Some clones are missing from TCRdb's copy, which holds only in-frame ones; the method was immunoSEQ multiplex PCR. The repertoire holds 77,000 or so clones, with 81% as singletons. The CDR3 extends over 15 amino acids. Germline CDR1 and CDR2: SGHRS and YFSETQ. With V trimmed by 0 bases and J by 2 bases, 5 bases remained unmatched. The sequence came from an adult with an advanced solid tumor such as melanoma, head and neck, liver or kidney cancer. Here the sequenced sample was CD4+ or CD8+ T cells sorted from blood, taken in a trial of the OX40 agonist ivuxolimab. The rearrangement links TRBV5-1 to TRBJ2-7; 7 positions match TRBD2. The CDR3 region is CASSLGAGDPYEQYF. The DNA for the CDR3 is TGCGCCAGCAGCTTGGGGGCGGGGGACCCCTACGAGCAGTACTTC.